Below are 16 T cell receptor beta chains sequenced from a single sample in a study of identical twins. MiXCR, run by TCRdb on the 5' RACE reads, gives a single entry per CDR3 protein. The sample includes about 730,000 distinct CDR3 sequences, about 20% of them seen just once. These data were likewise used in another study, on T cells expressing NK-cell markers.

Sequenced input: PBMCs. The receptor set was obtained from a young woman in good health.

The chain combines TRBV7-8 with TRBJ2-4; no firm D call. Germline CDR1 is SGHVS and CDR2 is FQNEAQ. V shed 6 bases and J shed 5 bases, with 11 bases lying between them. The CDR3 is made up of 13 amino acids. CDR3: CASRRRTENIQYF. The CDR3, as DNA: TGTGCCAGCAGGAGGCGGACGGAAAACATTCAGTACTTC.

This clonotype was seen repeatedly, ten times or more. The chain couples TRBV18 to TRBJ2-5; 8 nucleotides line up with TRBD1. V shed 3 bases and J 4 bases; nucleotides not matched to a gene: 4. In germline, CDR1 is KGHSH, CDR2 LQKENI. This CDR3 contains 14 residues. The CDR3 coding sequence is TGTGCCAGCTCACCTACAGGGGGAGGAGAGACCCAGTACTTC. This sequence encodes CASSPTGGGETQYF.

A few counts support this clonotype. The gene calls are TRBV5-1 and TRBJ2-1, with 8 bases identical to TRBD1. This CDR3 contains 18 residues. CDR1 and CDR2 from the germline V gene are SGHRS and YFSETQ. The V gene end was trimmed by 0 bases and the J gene end by 5 bases; junction bases not matched to a gene: 13. CDR3 DNA sequence: TGCGCCAGCAGCTTGGTGGGGCCTAACAGGGGGTTTGACAATGAGCAGTTCTTC. This gives the protein CASSLVGPNRGFDNEQFF.

This clonotype was observed a handful of times. The CDR3, as DNA: TGTGCCAGCAGCTTCCGCCCCCTCAAGACCCAGTACTTC. Translated, it gives CASSFRPLKTQYF. The chain has TRBV7-2 and TRBJ2-5, with no clear D. Germline V gene sequence: CDR1 SGHTA, CDR2 FQGNSA. V was shortened by 3 bases and J by 6 bases, with 11 bases between the two germline ends. This CDR3 is built from 13 residues.

This clonotype was counted only a few times. This sequence joins TRBV3-1 and TRBJ1-5; D is ambiguous. Trimming cost V 4 bases and J 9 bases, with 13 bases left between them. The CDR3 extends over 13 amino acids. CDR1 and CDR2 (germline): LGHDT, YNNKEL (reference sequence). The CDR3 bases are TGTGCCAGCAGCCCCCCAGCGGGTGCGCCCCAGCATTTT. The encoded protein is CASSPPAGAPQHF.

The J gene is TRBJ2-5, the V gene TRBV11-2; the D gene is possibly TRBD2 (7 bases). Germline lookup yields CDR1 SGHAT and CDR2 FQNNGV. V was trimmed by 4 bases and J by 4 bases, leaving 31 bases between them. The CDR3 is made up of 20 amino acids. The CDR3 bases are TGTGCCAGCAGCTCCCCCATGGGGGCTAGCGGAAATACACGTTTAGAGACCCAGTACTTC. It codes for CASSSPMGASGNTRLETQYF.

This chain uses TRBV6-1 with TRBJ1-6, with TRBD1 identical over 7 bases. The germline CDR1 and CDR2 sequences are MNHNS and SASEGT. The junction had 6 bases not matched to a gene; V was cut back by 6 bases and J by 7 bases. This CDR3 has 14 amino acids. CDR3 sequence: CASSSDRVNSPLHF. In nucleotides, the CDR3 is TGTGCCAGCAGCTCCGACAGGGTGAATTCACCCCTCCACTTT.

The rearrangement uses TRBV7-9 and TRBJ2-7; 8 nucleotides agree with TRBD2. Germline V CDR1 and CDR2: SEHNR, FQNEAQ (reference sequence). This CDR3 is built from 12 residues. The J segment lost 11 bases and the V segment lost 5 bases, leaving 8 bases of the junction unmatched. CDR3 region: CASSPSGGREYF. CDR3 nucleotide sequence: TGTGCCAGCAGCCCCTCGGGGGGGAGGGAGTACTTC.

The V gene is TRBV10-2, the J gene TRBJ1-2; D not certain. CDR1 is WSHSY and CDR2 is SAAADI in the germline V gene. V shed 2 bases and J shed 1 base, with 5 bases lying between them. This CDR3 region has 13 residues. The CDR3 region is CASSERINYGYTF. The CDR3 DNA is TGCGCCAGCAGTGAGCGCATTAACTATGGCTACACCTTC.

The V call is TRBV29-1, the J call TRBJ2-1; possibly TRBD1 or TRBD2 for D (6 bases each). V was cut by 4 bases and J by 0 bases, with 13 bases left in between. Germline CDR1 SQVTM, CDR2 ANQGSEA. This CDR3 is built from 15 residues. The CDR3 DNA follows: TGCAGCGTTGGATGGGGGGCCAACTCCTACAATGAGCAGTTCTTC. Translation gives CSVGWGANSYNEQFF.

The chain is built from TRBV20-1 and TRBJ2-5; 8 bases map to TRBD2. Germline lookup yields CDR1 DFQATT and CDR2 SNEGSKA (reference sequence). Unmatched junction bases numbered 19, after V lost 7 bases and J lost 9 bases. This CDR3 contains 15 residues. This CDR3 is CSGGRRGALGEAQYF. The CDR3 nucleotides read TGCAGTGGGGGCAGGCGGGGGGCCCTGGGTGAGGCCCAGTACTTC.

V and J are TRBV12-3 or TRBV12-4 and TRBJ1-2, with no clear D. The CDR3 covers 13 residues. Between the trimmed V and J ends, which lost 3 bases and 1 base, there was a span of 6 bases. CDR3 loop: CASSFTVNYGYTF. Written as DNA, the CDR3 is TGTGCCAGCAGTTTCACGGTTAACTATGGCTACACCTTC.

The chain has TRBV30 and TRBJ2-5; D is possibly TRBD1 (5 bases). The CDR3 extends over 14 amino acids. CDR1 and CDR2 (germline): GTSNPN, SVGIG (reference sequence). V was pared by 1 base and J by 2 bases, with 11 bases between. The CDR3 sequence is CAWSAPGNQETQYF. The CDR3 DNA reads as TGTGCCTGGAGTGCTCCAGGGAATCAAGAGACCCAGTACTTC. Full variable domain (outside the CDR3, taken from reference TRBV30 and TRBJ2-5): SQTIHQWPATLVQPVGSPLSLECTVEGTSNPNLYWYRQAAGRGLQLLFYSVGIGQISSEVPQNLSASRPQDRQFILSSKKLLLSDSGFYLCAWSAPGNQETQYFGPGTRLLVL.

This rearrangement joins TRBV6-1 to TRBJ1-2; no firm D call. There are 14 residues in the CDR3. The germline gives CDR1 MNHNS, CDR2 SASEGT. The germline V and J ends were trimmed by 8 bases and 5 bases, with 18 bases remaining between them. CDR3 region: CASFGSGRDYGYTF. CDR3 nucleotides: TGTGCCAGCTTCGGCTCCGGGCGTGATTATGGCTACACCTTC.

This clonotype has only a few counts. V and J are TRBV5-6 and TRBJ2-7, with D perhaps matching TRBD2 (7 bases). Trimming cost V 4 bases and J 6 bases, with 17 bases left between them. CDR1 SGHDT and CDR2 YYEEEE come from the germline V gene. The CDR3 is 14 residues long. CDR3 protein: CASSPKGGAPEQYF. The CDR3 DNA reads TGTGCCAGCAGCCCAAAGGGGGGGGCCCCCGAGCAGTACTTC.

The rearrangement uses TRBV6-5 and TRBJ2-1; 8 nucleotides align to TRBD1. This CDR3 has 15 residues. CDR1 and CDR2 from the germline V gene are MNHEY and SVGAGI. V lost 2 bases, J lost 4 bases, and 4 bases stayed unmatched. CDR3 coding DNA: TGTGCCAGCAGTTACCCCAGGGGGCAGTACAATGAGCAGTTCTTC. This sequence encodes CASSYPRGQYNEQFF.